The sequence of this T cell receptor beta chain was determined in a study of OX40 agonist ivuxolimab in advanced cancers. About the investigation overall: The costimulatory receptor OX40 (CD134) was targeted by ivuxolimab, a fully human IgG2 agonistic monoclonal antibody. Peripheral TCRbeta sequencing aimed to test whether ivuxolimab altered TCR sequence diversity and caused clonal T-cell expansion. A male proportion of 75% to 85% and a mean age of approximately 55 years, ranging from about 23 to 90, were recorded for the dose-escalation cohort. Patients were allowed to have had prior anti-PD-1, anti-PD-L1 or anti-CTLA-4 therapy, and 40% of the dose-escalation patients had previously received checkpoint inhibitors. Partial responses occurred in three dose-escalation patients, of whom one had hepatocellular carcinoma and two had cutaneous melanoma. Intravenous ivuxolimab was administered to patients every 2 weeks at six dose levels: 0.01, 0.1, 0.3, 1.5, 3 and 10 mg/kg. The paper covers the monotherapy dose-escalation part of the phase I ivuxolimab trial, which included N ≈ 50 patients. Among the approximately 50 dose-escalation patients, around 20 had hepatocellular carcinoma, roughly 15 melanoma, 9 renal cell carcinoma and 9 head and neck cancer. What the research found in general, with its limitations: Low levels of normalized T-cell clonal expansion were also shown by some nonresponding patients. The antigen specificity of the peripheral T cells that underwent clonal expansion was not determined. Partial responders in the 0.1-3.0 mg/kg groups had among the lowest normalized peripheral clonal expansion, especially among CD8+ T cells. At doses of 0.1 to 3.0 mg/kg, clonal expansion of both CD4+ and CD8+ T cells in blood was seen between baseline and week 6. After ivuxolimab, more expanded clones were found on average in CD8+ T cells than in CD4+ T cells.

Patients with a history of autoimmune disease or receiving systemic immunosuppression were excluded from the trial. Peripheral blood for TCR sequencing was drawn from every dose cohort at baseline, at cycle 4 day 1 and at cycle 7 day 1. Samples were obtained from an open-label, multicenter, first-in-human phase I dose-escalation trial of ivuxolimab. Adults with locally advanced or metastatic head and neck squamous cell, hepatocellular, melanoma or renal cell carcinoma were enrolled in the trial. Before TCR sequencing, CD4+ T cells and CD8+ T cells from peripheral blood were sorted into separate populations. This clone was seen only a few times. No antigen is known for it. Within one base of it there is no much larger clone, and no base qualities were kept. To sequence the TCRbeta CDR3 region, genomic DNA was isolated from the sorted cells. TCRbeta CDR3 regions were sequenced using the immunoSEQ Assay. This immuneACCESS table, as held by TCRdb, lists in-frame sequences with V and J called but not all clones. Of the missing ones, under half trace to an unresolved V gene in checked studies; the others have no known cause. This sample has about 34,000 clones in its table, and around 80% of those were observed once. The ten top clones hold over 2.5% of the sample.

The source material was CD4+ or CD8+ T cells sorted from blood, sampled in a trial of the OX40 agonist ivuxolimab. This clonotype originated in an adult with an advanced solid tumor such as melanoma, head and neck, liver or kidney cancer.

The nucleotides read TGTGCCAGCAGCTTAAGTGGCGGGGTTTTTTACGAGCAGTACTTC. It translates to CASSLSGGVFYEQYF. The chain employs TRBV7-3 and TRBJ2-7; TRBD2 is possibly the D segment (6 matching bases). Spanning cysteine to phenylalanine, the CDR3 consists of 15 amino acids. The entry retains the CDR3 DNA only, 45 bases that are in frame from base 1. Per the germline V gene, SGHTA is the CDR1 and FQGTGA is the CDR2. V loses 1 base, J loses 4 bases, and the germline ends lie 14 bases apart. Beyond the CDR3, the reference TRBV7-3 and TRBJ2-7 genes provide the residues; the full variable domain reads: GAGVSQTPSNKVTEKGKYVELRCDPISGHTALYWYRQSLGQGPEFLIYFQGTGAADDSGLPNDRFFAVRPEGSVSTLKIQRTERGDSAVYLCASSLSGGVFYEQYFGPGTRLTVT.